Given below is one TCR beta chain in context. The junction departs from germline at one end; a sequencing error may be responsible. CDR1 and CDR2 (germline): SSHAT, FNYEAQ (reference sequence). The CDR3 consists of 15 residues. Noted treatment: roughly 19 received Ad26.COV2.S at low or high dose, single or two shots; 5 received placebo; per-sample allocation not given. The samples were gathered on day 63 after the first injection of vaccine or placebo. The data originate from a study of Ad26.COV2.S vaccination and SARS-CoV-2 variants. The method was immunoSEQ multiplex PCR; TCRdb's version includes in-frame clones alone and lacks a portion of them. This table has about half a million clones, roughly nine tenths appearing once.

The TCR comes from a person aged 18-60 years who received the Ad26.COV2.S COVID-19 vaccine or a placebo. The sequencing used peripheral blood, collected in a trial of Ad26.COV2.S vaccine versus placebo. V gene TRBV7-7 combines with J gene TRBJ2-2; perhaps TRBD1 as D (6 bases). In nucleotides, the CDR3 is TGTGCTAGCACGAAAATACAGGGTCTCACCGGGGAGCTGTTTTTT. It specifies CASTKIQGLTGELFF.